The 9 T cell receptor beta chains in this list originate from one sample, sequenced in a study of T cells after yellow fever vaccination. TCRdb reanalysed the 5' RACE reads using MiXCR and keeps one entry per CDR3 protein. The repertoire holds a few hundred thousand distinct CDR3 sequences, around 8.1% seen once, with roughly a sixth in the top ten. The sample here was PBMCs, taken more than 35 days after the first yellow fever vaccination. Every receptor here comes from a man aged 18 to 29 who received the YFV17D yellow fever vaccine.

The V and J genes are TRBV20-1 and TRBJ2-7; D might be TRBD1 or TRBD2, each matching 5 bases. V lost 3 bases and J lost 2, with 8 bases in between. This CDR3 region has 12 residues. Germline V gives CDR1 DFQATT, CDR2 SNEGSKA (reference sequence). In nucleotides, the CDR3 is TGCAGTGCTAGTCGGGACCCCTACGAGCAGTACGTC. Translation gives CSASRDPYEQYV.

CDR3 bases: TGTGCCAGCAGTTTGACAGGGTACACCAATCAGCCCCAGCATTTT. Protein product: CASSLTGYTNQPQHF. This chain connects TRBV12-3 or TRBV12-4 to TRBJ1-5, with 7 positions matching TRBD1. The CDR3 is made up of 15 amino acids. Germline trimming cut 3 bases from V and 3 bases from J; bases unmatched to any gene: 5.

V and J are TRBV5-6 and TRBJ2-2; D not resolved. This CDR3 is 16 amino acids long. CDR1 SGHDT and CDR2 YYEEEE come from the germline V gene. V was cut by 4 bases and J by 1 base, with 14 bases left in between. The CDR3 region is CASSRYTKRNTGELFF. CDR3 DNA: TGTGCCAGCAGCCGCTATACAAAGCGGAACACCGGGGAGCTGTTTTTT.

This clonotype turned up a few times. The rearrangement uses TRBV7-9 and TRBJ1-1, with 8 bases identical to TRBD1. The ends lost 7 bases at V and 0 bases at J; junction bases unmatched: 10. Germline loops: CDR1 SEHNR, CDR2 FQNEAQ (reference sequence). CDR3 size: 16 residues. The CDR3 region is CASITGQVPLNTEAFF. CDR3 nucleotides: TGTGCCAGCATCACGGGACAGGTCCCGCTGAACACTGAAGCTTTCTTT.

The sample holds many counts of this clonotype. V gene TRBV6-5 combines with J gene TRBJ2-7; D may correspond to TRBD1 or TRBD2 (5 bases each). Germline CDR1 and CDR2: MNHEY and SVGAGI. The CDR3 runs to 12 residues. Trimming left V 6 bases short and J 6 bases short, with 12 bases between. CDR3 sequence (DNA): TGTGCCAGCAGCTCTGGGGGTGGCGAGCAGTACGTC. This sequence encodes CASSSGGGEQYV.

The chain carries TRBV7-6 and TRBJ2-3; tentatively, D is TRBD2 (7 bases). CDR1 SGHVS and CDR2 FNYEAQ come from the germline V gene. The CDR3 spans 16 residues. V was cut by 6 bases and J by 4 bases, with 20 bases left in between. CDR3 DNA sequence: TGTGCCAGCAGTTACAACCCCGCGGGGGCTCCAGATACGCAGTATTTT. It codes for CASSYNPAGAPDTQYF.

This clonotype was detected many times. The genes are TRBV4-1 and TRBJ2-2; a weak D match, TRBD1 (5 bases). The V end was cut by 5 bases, the J end by 4 bases, with 8 bases between. Germline-derived CDR1 and CDR2 are MGHRA and YSYEKL. This CDR3 has 13 residues. The CDR3: CASSTDTTGELFF. The CDR3 bases are TGCGCCAGCAGCACGGACACCACCGGGGAGCTGTTTTTT.

This chain uses TRBV20-1 with TRBJ1-2, with D tentatively TRBD1 (6 bases). This CDR3 comprises 14 residues. Germline V gene data show CDR1 as DFQATT and CDR2 as SNEGSKA (reference sequence). Between the trimmed V and J ends, which lost 4 bases and 0 bases, there was a span of 12 bases. CDR3 nucleotides: TGCAGTGCTAACGAGGACAGAACTAACTATGGCTACACCTTC. Encoded protein: CSANEDRTNYGYTF.

This clonotype was observed many times. This chain uses TRBV7-9 with TRBJ1-1, with D uncertain. Looked up from germline, CDR1 is SEHNR and CDR2 is FQNEAQ (reference sequence). The CDR3 totals 14 residues. Between the trimmed V and J ends, which lost 4 bases and 1 base, there was a span of 10 bases. As DNA, the CDR3 is TGTGCCAGCAGCTATGGTTCGGGGAACACTGAAGCTTTCTTT. Its translation is CASSYGSGNTEAFF.